A selection of T cell receptor beta chains follows, all from one sample in a study of blood T cell repertoires in COVID-19. Clones were sequenced by immunoSEQ multiplex PCR, and TCRdb holds only the in-frame ones, with some missing. The data hold 250,000 to 300,000 clones, with roughly 88% observed a single time. Sequenced: PBMCs or T cells enriched from blood (not recorded which). These receptors were taken from a woman aged 50 to 60 who had recovered from COVID-19. CDR3s include the opening cysteine and the closing phenylalanine or tryptophan. Fields, in order: D gene, clone size, V gene, J gene, CDR3 protein, CDR3 DNA. A D gene is named only where the DNA matches it firmly. Clone size appears in some rows only: once, few, many, or a class for an expanded clone.

NA,many,TRBV15,TRBJ2-7,CATSLGIYEQYF,TGTGCCACCAGCCTCGGGATATACGAGCAGTACTTC
NA,NA,TRBV19,TRBJ1-1,CASSQGFRTEAFF,TGTGCCAGTAGTCAGGGCTTTCGGACTGAAGCTTTCTTT
NA,few,TRBV6-5,TRBJ1-4,CASSYSSGSNLEKLFF,TGTGCCAGCAGTTACTCGTCAGGCTCCAACTTAGAGAAACTGTTTTTT
NA,NA,TRBV5-1,TRBJ2-1,CASSFLVDDEQFF,TGCGCCAGCAGCTTTCTGGTAGATGATGAGCAGTTCTTC
NA,NA,TRBV28,TRBJ2-3,CASSLPLATDTQYF,TGTGCCAGCAGTCTCCCTCTAGCCACAGATACGCAGTATTTT
NA,NA,TRBV19,TRBJ2-7,CASSFSDSDDEQYF,TGTGCCAGTAGTTTCTCCGACAGTGACGACGAGCAGTACTTC
TRBD1,NA,TRBV7-9,TRBJ1-2,CASSTTPGDRTYGYTF,TGTGCCAGCAGCACTACCCCGGGGGACAGGACCTATGGCTACACCTTC
TRBD2,NA,TRBV28,TRBJ2-2,CASSLSFPVGTSGQGDTGELFF,TGTGCCAGCAGTTTGTCGTTCCCGGTCGGGACTAGCGGTCAAGGCGACACCGGGGAGCTGTTTTTT
TRBD1,NA,TRBV28,TRBJ1-4,CASRTGGLEEKLFF,TGTGCCAGCAGGACAGGGGGCTTAGAGGAAAAACTGTTTTTT
NA,NA,TRBV28,TRBJ2-3,CASLQGISNTDTQYF,TGTGCCAGCCTGCAGGGGATCTCTAACACAGATACGCAGTATTTT
NA,once,TRBV7-9,TRBJ2-7,CASSLGIALDYEQYF,TGTGCCAGCAGCTTAGGGATAGCTTTAGACTACGAGCAGTACTTC
NA,NA,TRBV15,TRBJ1-1,CATSRAPQGNTEAFF,TGTGCCACCAGCAGAGCCCCACAGGGGAACACTGAAGCTTTCTTT
NA,NA,TRBV11-1,TRBJ1-6,CASSEGSNNSPLHF,TGTGCCAGCTCGGAGGGGAGCAATAATTCACCCCTCCACTTT
NA,NA,TRBV27,TRBJ1-1,CASSLVGGKNTEAFF,TGTGCCAGCAGTTTAGTCGGGGGAAAGAACACTGAAGCTTTCTTT
NA,NA,TRBV28,TRBJ2-1,CASSLADSSYNEQFF,TGTGCCAGCAGTTTAGCCGATAGCTCCTACAATGAGCAGTTCTTC
NA,few,TRBV30,TRBJ2-3,CAWSADSPSTDTQYF,TGTGCCTGGAGCGCGGACAGTCCTAGCACAGATACGCAGTATTTT
TRBD2,NA,TRBV5-1,TRBJ2-1,CASSLVPMGGSRGNEQFF,TGCGCCAGCAGCTTGGTCCCGATGGGCGGGAGTCGTGGCAATGAGCAGTTCTTC
NA,NA,TRBV11-1,TRBJ2-3,CASSLDSTDTQYF,TGTGCCAGCAGCTTAGACTCCACAGATACGCAGTATTTT
TRBD2,NA,TRBV4-1,TRBJ2-7,CASSLAGLGGEQYF,TGCGCCAGCAGCCTTGCGGGACTAGGCGGCGAGCAGTACTTC
NA,NA,TRBV28,TRBJ2-3,CASSAHTSTDTQYF,TGTGCCAGCAGTGCCCATACTAGCACAGATACGCAGTATTTT
NA,NA,TRBV15,TRBJ1-2,CATSRDREGGYTF,TGTGCCACCAGCAGAGATCGGGAGGGTGGCTACACCTTC
TRBD1,NA,TRBV20-1,TRBJ2-7,CSASGQAYEQYF,TGCAGTGCTAGTGGACAGGCCTACGAGCAGTACTTC
NA,NA,TRBV6-4,TRBJ2-5,CASRDRALKHKETQYF,TGTGCCAGCAGAGACAGAGCGCTTAAACATAAAGAGACCCAGTACTTC
NA,NA,TRBV12-3/TRBV12-4,TRBJ2-3,CASSGTFDTQYF,TGTGCCAGCAGTGGGACTTTCGATACGCAGTATTTT
TRBD1,NA,TRBV28,TRBJ1-4,CASSRAGTGATNEKLFF,TGTGCCAGCTCCCGCGCCGGGACAGGGGCGACGAATGAAAAACTGTTTTTT
NA,NA,TRBV7-5,TRBJ1-4,CARDGQGKCEKLFF,TGTGCCAGAGACGGACAGGGGAAGTGTGAAAAACTGTTTTTT
NA,NA,TRBV12-3/TRBV12-4,TRBJ2-3,CASSLALARQYF,TGTGCCAGCAGTTTAGCGCTAGCCAGGCAGTATTTT
TRBD1,NA,TRBV28,TRBJ2-7,CASRGAGTGVYEQYF,TGTGCCAGCAGGGGGGCGGGGACAGGGGTCTACGAGCAGTACTTC
NA,NA,TRBV6-5,TRBJ2-7,CASRWTTTGEQYF,TGTGCCAGCAGATGGACTACCACAGGAGAGCAGTACTTC
TRBD1,NA,TRBV28,TRBJ1-2,CASSRGTGSIGYTF,TGTGCCAGCAGTCGTGGGACAGGGAGCATTGGCTACACCTTC
NA,NA,TRBV11-2,TRBJ2-5,CASSPQSASVSKETQYF,TGTGCCAGCAGCCCCCAGTCGGCTAGCGTTTCTAAAGAGACCCAGTACTTC
NA,NA,TRBV21-1,TRBJ1-1,CASSSPGKRRVVTEAFF,TGTGCCAGCAGCTCTCCAGGGAAAAGAAGAGTTGTCACTGAAGCTTTCTTT
NA,NA,TRBV28,TRBJ1-2,CASRSSGAGGIYGYTF,TGTGCCAGCAGATCGTCCGGGGCAGGAGGGATATATGGCTACACCTTC